This T cell receptor beta chain was profiled in a study of human T cells and chemical hapten exposure. Study-wide context: Small discrepancies in pooled library volume mainly accounted for the varying TCR yields per sample.

Single cDNA molecules in the library carried unique molecular identifiers attached during preparation. TCRdb reprocessed the RACE reads with MiXCR, giving one entry per CDR3 protein. The table has a few hundred thousand distinct CDR3 sequences, about 6% seen once. This clonotype occurred many times. The time point is: patch test 2, 6 weeks after DPC sensitization. Treatment: therapeutic diphenylcyclopropenone sensitization with weekly scalp DPC. Germline CDR1 MNHEY, CDR2 SVGEGT. The CDR3 contains 11 residues. V lost 0 bases to trimming and J lost 7 bases, with 3 bases between them. The TCR sequence derives from a woman aged 18-29 years with alopecia areata. Some clones in this sample may be carry-over from other donors' samples. Material: whole blood, obtained in connection with sensitization to the hapten diphenylcyclopropenone (DPC). V is TRBV6-2 or TRBV6-3 and J is TRBJ1-1; D not resolved. The DNA of the CDR3 is TGTGCCAGCAGTTACTCCCATGAAGCTTTCTTT. This codes for CASSYSHEAFF.